Listed below are T cell receptor beta chains from one sample, sequenced in a study of T cell repertoires in cytomegalovirus infection. TCRdb redid the calling of the reads with MiXCR, one entry per CDR3 protein. The sample carries about 920,000 distinct CDR3 sequences, 30% to 40% recorded once. Their target antigens are unknown. Sequencing was performed on cultured CD8+ T cells from PBMCs, taken from culture after CMV antigen stimulation. These receptors came from a human donor in good health (CMV status not recorded). Some clones in this sample may be carry-over from other donors' samples. CDR3s include the opening cysteine and the closing phenylalanine or tryptophan. A D gene is named only where the DNA matches it firmly. Expanded clones are given a class, and other clones once, few, many or no size at all.

CASSYSVQQGNTGELFF	TGTGCCAGCAGTTACTCGGTACAACAGGGTAACACCGGGGAGCTGTTTTTT	.	TRBV6-6	.	TRBJ2-2
CAISDMRGHTQETQYF	TGTGCCATCAGTGATATGAGGGGCCATACCCAAGAGACCCAGTACTTC	.	TRBV10-3	.	TRBJ2-5
CASSLTEWGGNEQFF	TGTGCCAGCAGCTTAACTGAGTGGGGAGGGAATGAGCAGTTCTTC	TRBD2	TRBV7-9	few	TRBJ2-1
CASSSDLGANVLTF	TGTGCCAGCAGCTCTGATCTCGGGGCCAACGTCCTGACTTTC	.	TRBV5-5	.	TRBJ2-6
CSSSLARDEEKLFF	TGTTCCAGCAGCTTAGCCAGGGATGAAGAAAAACTGTTTTTT	.	TRBV7-9	once	TRBJ1-4
CASSPSSRWGADQPQHF	TGTGCCAGCAGCCCGAGCAGTCGGTGGGGGGCTGATCAGCCCCAGCATTTT	.	TRBV6-5	few	TRBJ1-5
CASSLGDIYGYTF	TGTGCCAGCAGCTTAGGGGACATTTATGGCTACACCTTC	.	TRBV7-9	few	TRBJ1-2
CASTLQGHQETQYF	TGTGCCAGCACCCTACAGGGGCACCAAGAGACCCAGTACTTC	TRBD1	TRBV7-9	.	TRBJ2-5
CAISESLDDYSNQPQHF	TGTGCCATCAGTGAGTCCTTGGATGATTATAGCAATCAGCCCCAGCATTTT	.	TRBV10-3	many	TRBJ1-5
CASSPWGSYNEQFF	TGTGCCAGCAGCCCTTGGGGCTCCTACAATGAGCAGTTCTTC	.	TRBV7-2	many	TRBJ2-1
CAISARQGSSYNEQFF	TGTGCCATCAGTGCCCGACAGGGGAGCTCCTACAATGAGCAGTTCTTC	TRBD1	TRBV10-3	few	TRBJ2-1
CASSQGLSRDKTFF	TGCGCCAGCAGCCAAGGATTGAGCAGGGATAAAACTTTCTTT	.	TRBV4-1	.	TRBJ1-1
CASSPGLGEAFF	TGTGCCAGCAGCCCCGGACTGGGTGAAGCTTTCTTT	.	TRBV7-2	many	TRBJ1-1
CASSGTVEAFF	TGTGCCAGCAGCGGGACGGTTGAAGCTTTCTTT	.	TRBV7-8	few	TRBJ1-1
CASRGTHYYEQYF	TGTGCCAGCCGCGGGACTCACTACTACGAGCAGTACTTC	.	TRBV6-1	.	TRBJ2-7
CASAVGPQGREGYTF	TGTGCCAGTGCCGTGGGACCCCAAGGCCGAGAGGGCTACACCTTC	.	TRBV19	.	TRBJ1-2